This TCR beta chain is from a study of blood T cell repertoires in COVID-19. Some clones are missing from TCRdb's copy, which holds only in-frame ones; the method was immunoSEQ multiplex PCR. The data show around 230,000 clones, around 80% seen once. The sequenced sample was peripheral blood. The TCR comes from a man aged 35 to 55 with acute or convalescent COVID-19.

The CDR3 DNA reads TGTGCCAGCAGCTCCCAGGGGGGAGTTAGGGGCACAGATACGCAGTATTTT. Its translation: CASSSQGGVRGTDTQYF. The chain couples TRBV11-2 to TRBJ2-3, with a tentative D call TRBD1 (7 bases). Germline CDR1 SGHAT, CDR2 FQNNGV. Trimming pared 4 bases from V and 1 base from J, leaving 18 bases between. The CDR3 totals 17 residues.